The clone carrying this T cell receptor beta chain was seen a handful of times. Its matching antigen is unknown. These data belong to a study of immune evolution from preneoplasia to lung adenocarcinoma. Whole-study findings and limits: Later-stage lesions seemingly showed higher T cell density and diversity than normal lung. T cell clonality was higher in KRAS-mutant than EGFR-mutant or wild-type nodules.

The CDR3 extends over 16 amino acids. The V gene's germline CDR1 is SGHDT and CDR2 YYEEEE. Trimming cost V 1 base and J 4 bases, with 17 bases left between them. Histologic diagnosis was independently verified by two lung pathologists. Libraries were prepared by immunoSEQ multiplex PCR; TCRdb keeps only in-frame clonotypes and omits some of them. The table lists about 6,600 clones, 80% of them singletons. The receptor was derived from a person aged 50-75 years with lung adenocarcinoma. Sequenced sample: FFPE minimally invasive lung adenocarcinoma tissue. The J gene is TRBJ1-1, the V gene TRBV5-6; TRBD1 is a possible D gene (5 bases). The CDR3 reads CASSLLDPGRSTEAFF. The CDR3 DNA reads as TGTGCCAGCAGCTTGTTAGATCCAGGGAGGTCCACTGAAGCTTTCTTT.